This T cell receptor (beta chain) was sequenced in a study of OX40 agonist ivuxolimab in advanced cancers. Study overall: The patients received agonistic anti-OX40 (CD134) antibody ivuxolimab. Partial responses were achieved by three patients: one hepatocellular carcinoma, two cutaneous melanoma. General study points: Circulating CD4+ and CD8+ T cells showed clonal expansion by week 6 at 0.1 to 3.0 mg/kg.

Clones were read by immunoSEQ multiplex PCR, and TCRdb kept only the in-frame ones, dropping some. The table includes tens of thousands of clones, approximately 86% detected once. On this clone: Its antigen is not identified.

Germline V CDR1 and CDR2: MNHEY, SVGAGI. The CDR3 is 15 residues long. Between the trimmed V and J ends, which lost 7 bases and 2 bases, there was a span of 16 bases. Sampled blood was obtained at baseline, cycle 4 day 1, and cycle 7 day 1. The chain uses TRBV6-5 and TRBJ2-3, with D hard to call. The sample in question was CD4+ or CD8+ T cells sorted from blood, obtained in a trial of the OX40 agonist ivuxolimab. The TCR comes from an adult with an advanced solid tumor such as melanoma, head and neck, liver or kidney cancer. CDR3: CASTPRAAPTDTQYF. In DNA, the CDR3 is TGTGCCAGCACCCCTCGGGCGGCTCCCACAGATACGCAGTATTTT.